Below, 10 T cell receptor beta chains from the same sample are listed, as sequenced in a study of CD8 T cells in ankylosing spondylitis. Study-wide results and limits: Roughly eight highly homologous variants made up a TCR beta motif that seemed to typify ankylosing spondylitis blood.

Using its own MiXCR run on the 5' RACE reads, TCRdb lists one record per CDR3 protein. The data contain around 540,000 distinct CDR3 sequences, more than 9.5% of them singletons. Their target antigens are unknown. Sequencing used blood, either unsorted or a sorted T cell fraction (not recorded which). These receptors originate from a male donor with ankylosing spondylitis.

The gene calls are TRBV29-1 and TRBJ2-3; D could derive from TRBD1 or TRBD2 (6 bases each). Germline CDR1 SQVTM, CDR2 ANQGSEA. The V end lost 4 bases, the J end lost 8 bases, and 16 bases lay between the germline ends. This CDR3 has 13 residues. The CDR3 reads CSVAGGGGGTQYF. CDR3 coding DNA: TGCAGCGTTGCCGGAGGGGGAGGTGGTACGCAGTATTTT.

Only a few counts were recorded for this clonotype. CDR3 amino acids: CSARSLARPQHF. The CDR3 bases are TGCAGTGCTAGATCCTTGGCTCGGCCCCAGCATTTT. The rearrangement uses TRBV20-1 and TRBJ1-5; D is uncertain. The CDR3 is 12 amino acids. Between the trimmed V and J ends, which lost 2 bases and 9 bases, there was a span of 11 bases. Germline assignment: CDR1 DFQATT and CDR2 SNEGSKA (reference sequence).

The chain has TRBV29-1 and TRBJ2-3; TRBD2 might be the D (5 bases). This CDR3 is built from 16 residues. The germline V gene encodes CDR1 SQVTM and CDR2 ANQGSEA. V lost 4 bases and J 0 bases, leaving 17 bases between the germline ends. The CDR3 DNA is TGCAGCGTTGTCCCCCCTCTAGCCGCTAGCACAGATACGCAGTATTTT. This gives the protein CSVVPPLAASTDTQYF.

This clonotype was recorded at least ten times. CDR3 in DNA: TGTGCCAGCAGACTTAGGGAGGGAGCGGTTTTCTACAATGAGCAGTTCTTC. As protein: CASRLREGAVFYNEQFF. The J gene is TRBJ2-1, the V gene TRBV7-2; 7 nucleotides match TRBD2. CDR1 is SGHTA, CDR2 FQGNSA, per germline. The CDR3 totals 17 residues. The J segment lost 3 bases and the V segment lost 6 bases, leaving 14 bases of the junction unmatched.

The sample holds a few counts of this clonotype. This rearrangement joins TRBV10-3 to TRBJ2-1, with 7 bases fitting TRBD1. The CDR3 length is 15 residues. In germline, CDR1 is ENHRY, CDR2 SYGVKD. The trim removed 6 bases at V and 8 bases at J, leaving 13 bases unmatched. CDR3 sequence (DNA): TGTGCCATCAGGTCCAGGGACGACAGGGTCTATGAGCAGTTCTTC. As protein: CAIRSRDDRVYEQFF.

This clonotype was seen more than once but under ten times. For the CDR3, the DNA is TGTGCCAGCAGCTCAGCTAGCGGGTACGAGCAGTACTTC. It yields the protein CASSSASGYEQYF. The chain has TRBV7-6 and TRBJ2-7, with TRBD2 matching over 8 bases. CDR1 and CDR2 (germline): SGHVS, FNYEAQ. Trimming removed 4 bases from V and 4 bases from J; junction bases left unmatched: 3. The CDR3 covers 13 residues.

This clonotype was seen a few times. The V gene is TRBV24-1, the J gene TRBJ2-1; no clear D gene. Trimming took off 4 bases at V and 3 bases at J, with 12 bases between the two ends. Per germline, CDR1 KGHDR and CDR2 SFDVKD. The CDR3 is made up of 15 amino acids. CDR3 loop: CATSDSFVHYNEQFF. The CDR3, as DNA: TGTGCCACCAGTGACTCATTCGTCCACTACAATGAGCAGTTCTTC.

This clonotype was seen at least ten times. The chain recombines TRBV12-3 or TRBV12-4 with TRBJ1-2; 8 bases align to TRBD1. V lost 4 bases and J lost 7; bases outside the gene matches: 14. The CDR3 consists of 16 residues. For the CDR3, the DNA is TGTGCCAGCAGTTACAGGGGGTCGACTACTGCGGGTGGCTACACCTTC. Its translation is CASSYRGSTTAGGYTF.

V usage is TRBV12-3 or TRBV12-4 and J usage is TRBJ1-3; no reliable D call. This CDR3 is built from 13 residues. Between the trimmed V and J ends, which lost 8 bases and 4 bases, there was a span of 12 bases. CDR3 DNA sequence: TGTGCCAGCGGCAAGGGTTTAGGAAACACCATATATTTT. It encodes CASGKGLGNTIYF.

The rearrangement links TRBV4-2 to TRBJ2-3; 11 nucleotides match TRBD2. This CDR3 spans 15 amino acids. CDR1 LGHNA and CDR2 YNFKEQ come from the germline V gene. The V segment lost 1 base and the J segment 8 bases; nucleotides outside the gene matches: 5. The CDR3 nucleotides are TGTGCCAGCAGCCAAGTCGGGACTAGCGGCGGTACGCAGTATTTT. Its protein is CASSQVGTSGGTQYF.